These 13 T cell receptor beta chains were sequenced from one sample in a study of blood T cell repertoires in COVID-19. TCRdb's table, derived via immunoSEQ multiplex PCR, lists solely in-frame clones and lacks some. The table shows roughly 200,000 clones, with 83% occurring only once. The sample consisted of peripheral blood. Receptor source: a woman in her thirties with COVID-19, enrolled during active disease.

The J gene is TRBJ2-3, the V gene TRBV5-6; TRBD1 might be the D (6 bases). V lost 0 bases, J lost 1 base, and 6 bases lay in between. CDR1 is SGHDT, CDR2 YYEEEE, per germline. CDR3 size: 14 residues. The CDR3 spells CASSLDRGTDTQYF. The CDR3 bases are TGTGCCAGCAGCTTGGACAGGGGCACAGATACGCAGTATTTT. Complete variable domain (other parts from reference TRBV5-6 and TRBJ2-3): DAGVTQSPTHLIKTRGQQVTLRCSPKSGHDTVSWYQQALGQGPQFIFQYYEEEERQRGNFPDRFSGHQFPNYSSELNVNALLLGDSALYLCASSLDRGTDTQYFGPGTRLTVL.

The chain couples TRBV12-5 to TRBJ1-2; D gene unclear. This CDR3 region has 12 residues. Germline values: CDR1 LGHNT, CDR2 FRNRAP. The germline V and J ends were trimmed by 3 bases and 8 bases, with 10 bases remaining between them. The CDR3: CASGFLGGGYTF. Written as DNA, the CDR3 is TGTGCTAGTGGTTTTTTGGGAGGAGGCTACACCTTC.

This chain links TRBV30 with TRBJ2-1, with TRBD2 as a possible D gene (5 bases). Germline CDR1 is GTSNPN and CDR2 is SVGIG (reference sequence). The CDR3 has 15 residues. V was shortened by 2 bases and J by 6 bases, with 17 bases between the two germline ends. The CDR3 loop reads CAWSRTPQTPNEQFF. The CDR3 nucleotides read TGTGCCTGGAGTAGGACTCCCCAGACCCCCAATGAGCAGTTCTTC.

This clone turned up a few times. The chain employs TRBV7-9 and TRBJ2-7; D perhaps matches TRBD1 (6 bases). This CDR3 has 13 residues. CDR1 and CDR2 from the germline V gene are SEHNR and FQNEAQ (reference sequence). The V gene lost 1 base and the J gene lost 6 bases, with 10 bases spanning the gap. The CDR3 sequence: CASSLDGRGEQYF. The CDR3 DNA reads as TGTGCCAGCAGCTTAGATGGCAGGGGCGAGCAGTACTTC.

The CDR3 DNA follows: TGTGCCAGCAGTTCAACCTACGAGCAGTACTTC. It codes for CASSSTYEQYF. The rearrangement links TRBV6-5 to TRBJ2-7; D remains ambiguous. The CDR3 runs 11 residues. Germline-derived CDR1 and CDR2 are MNHEY and SVGAGI. V was pared by 4 bases and J by 2 bases, with 3 bases between.

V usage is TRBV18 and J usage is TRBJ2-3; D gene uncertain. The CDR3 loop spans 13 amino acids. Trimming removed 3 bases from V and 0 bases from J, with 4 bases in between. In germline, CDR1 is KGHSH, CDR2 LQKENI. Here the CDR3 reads CASSPQSTDTQYF. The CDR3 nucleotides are TGTGCCAGCTCACCCCAGAGCACAGATACGCAGTATTTT.

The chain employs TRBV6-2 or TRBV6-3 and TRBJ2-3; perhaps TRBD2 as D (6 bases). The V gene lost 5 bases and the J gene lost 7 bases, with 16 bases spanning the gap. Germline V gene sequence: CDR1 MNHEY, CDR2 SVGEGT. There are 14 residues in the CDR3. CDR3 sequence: CASSTGRGKNTQYF. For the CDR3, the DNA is TGTGCCAGCAGTACGGGTCGGGGGAAAAATACGCAGTATTTT.

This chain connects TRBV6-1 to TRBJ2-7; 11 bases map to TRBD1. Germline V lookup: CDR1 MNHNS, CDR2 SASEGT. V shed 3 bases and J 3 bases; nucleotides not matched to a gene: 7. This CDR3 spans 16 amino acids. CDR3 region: CASSEGTGGVIYEQYF. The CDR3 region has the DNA TGTGCCAGCAGTGAGGGGACAGGGGGGGTAATCTACGAGCAGTACTTC.

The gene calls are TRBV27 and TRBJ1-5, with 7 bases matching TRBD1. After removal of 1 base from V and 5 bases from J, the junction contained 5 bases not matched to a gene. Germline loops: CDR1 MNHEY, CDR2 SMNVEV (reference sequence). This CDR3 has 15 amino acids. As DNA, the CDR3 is TGTGCCAGCAGTTTATACAGGGGTGGGGATCAGCCCCAGCATTTT. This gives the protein CASSLYRGGDQPQHF.

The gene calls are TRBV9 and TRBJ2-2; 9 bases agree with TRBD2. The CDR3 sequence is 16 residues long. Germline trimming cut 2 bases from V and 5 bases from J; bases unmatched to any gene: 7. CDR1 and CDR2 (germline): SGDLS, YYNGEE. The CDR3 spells CASSVSSGRGTGELFF. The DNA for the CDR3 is TGTGCCAGCAGCGTCAGTAGCGGGAGAGGTACCGGGGAGCTGTTTTTT.

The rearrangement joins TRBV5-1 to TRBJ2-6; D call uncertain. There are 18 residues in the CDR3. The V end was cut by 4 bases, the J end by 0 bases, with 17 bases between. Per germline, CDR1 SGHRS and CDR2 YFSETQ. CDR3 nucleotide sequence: TGCGCCAGCAGCCCACCGACACCGGCCGGCTCTGGGGCCAACGTCCTGACTTTC. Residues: CASSPPTPAGSGANVLTF.

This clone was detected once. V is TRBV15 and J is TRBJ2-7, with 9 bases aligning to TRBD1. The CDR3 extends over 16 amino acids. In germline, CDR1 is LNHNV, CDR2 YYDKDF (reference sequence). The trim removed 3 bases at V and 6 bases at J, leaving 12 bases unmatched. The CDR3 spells CATSRGQGRIAREQYF. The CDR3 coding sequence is TGTGCCACCAGCAGGGGACAGGGCAGAATCGCACGCGAGCAGTACTTC.

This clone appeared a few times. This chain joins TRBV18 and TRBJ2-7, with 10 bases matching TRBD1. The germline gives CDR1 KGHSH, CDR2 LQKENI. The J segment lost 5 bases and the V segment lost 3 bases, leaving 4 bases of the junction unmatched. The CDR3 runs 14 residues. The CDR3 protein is CASSPQTGGHEQYF. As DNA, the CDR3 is TGTGCCAGCTCACCCCAGACAGGGGGCCACGAGCAGTACTTC.